This T cell receptor beta chain was recorded in a study of blood T cell repertoires in COVID-19. Study overall: Collection of acute and convalescent COVID-19 samples took place in the United States, Italy and Spain.

Methods used by the authors: Amplification of reference gene primers was used by the study to estimate nucleated cell counts. Sequencing used immunoSEQ multiplex PCR; TCRdb keeps in-frame clones, though not all of them. Clonal size and the V and J genes are those of that table, whereas D and trimming came from the DNA. The table shows approximately 210,000 clones, with around 84% occurring only once. V lost 5 bases, J lost 7 bases, and 14 bases stayed unmatched. Germline CDR1 reads KGHSH; CDR2 reads LQKENI. This CDR3 spans 15 amino acids. The material sequenced was peripheral blood. The clonotype originates from a man between 45 and 60 years old with COVID-19, enrolled during active disease. The chain employs TRBV18 and TRBJ2-7; 7 bases fit TRBD1. The DNA for the CDR3 is TGTGCCAGCTCAAGACGACAGGGAACCTCTCTTGAGCAGTACTTC. The encoded protein is CASSRRQGTSLEQYF. Based on the CDR3 plus reference TRBV18 and TRBJ2-7, the full variable domain is NAGVMQNPRHLVRRRGQEARLRCSPMKGHSHVYWYRQLPEEGLKFMVYLQKENIIDESGMPKERFSAEFPKEGPSILRIQQVVRGDSAAYFCASSRRQGTSLEQYFGPGTRLTVT.